The 9 T cell receptor beta chains below come from one sample, sequenced in a study of CD8 T cells in ankylosing spondylitis (dated by TCRdb to the late 2010s). The library relied on 5' RACE. The sample was run on an Illumina HiSeq 2500. TCRdb redid the processing of the public reads, applying fastp at Q25 and MiXCR, and retained in-frame beta chains. Entries that share a CDR3 protein sequence are merged under the most common genes and DNA. This sample comprises 300,000 to 350,000 distinct CDR3 sequences, 11% of them detected only once. Of the sample, about a tenth falls within the top ten clones. The sample taken for sequencing was blood, either unsorted or a sorted T cell fraction (not recorded which). The receptor set was obtained from a female donor with ankylosing spondylitis or in good health (not recorded which).

This clonotype was seen many times. The chain links TRBV20-1 to TRBJ2-7, with D unclear. The germline V and J ends were trimmed by 5 bases and 5 bases, with 13 bases remaining between them. This CDR3 is built from 12 residues. Germline loops: CDR1 DFQATT, CDR2 SNEGSKA (reference sequence). This CDR3 reads CSAHGGADEQYF. The CDR3 nucleotides read TGCAGTGCTCACGGTGGTGCCGACGAGCAGTACTTC.

This clonotype was seen at least ten times. The chain uses TRBV11-2 and TRBJ1-1; TRBD1 agrees at 10 bases. Per the germline V gene, CDR1 is SGHAT and CDR2 is FQNNGV. This CDR3 is built from 18 residues. The J segment lost 1 base and the V segment lost 5 bases, leaving 13 bases of the junction unmatched. The CDR3: CASSLSDRGFVRNTEAFF. The CDR3 region has the DNA TGTGCCAGCAGCCTTTCGGACAGGGGGTTTGTTAGGAACACTGAAGCTTTCTTT.

The table lists this clonotype with many counts. The V call is TRBV7-8, the J call TRBJ2-5, with D possibly TRBD1 on 5 matching bases. Trimming cost V 5 bases and J 2 bases, with 15 bases left between them. The germline CDR1 and CDR2 sequences are SGHVS and FQNEAQ. CDR3 size: 15 residues. CDR3 sequence: CASSPTDSTQETQYF. DNA for the CDR3: TGTGCCAGCAGCCCCACAGACAGCACTCAAGAGACCCAGTACTTC.

This chain links TRBV28 with TRBJ2-2; 11 nucleotides agree with TRBD2. The germline CDR1 and CDR2 sequences are MDHEN and SYDVKM. The junction had 12 bases not matched to a gene; V was cut back by 5 bases and J by 7 bases. The CDR3 length is 17 residues. As DNA, the CDR3 is TGTGCCAGCAGTCCGATCCCACTAGCGGGGGTTGGCGGGGAGCTGTTTTTT. This translates into CASSPIPLAGVGGELFF.

This clonotype was detected ten times or more. The chain carries TRBV28 and TRBJ2-4; 9 nucleotides agree with TRBD1. The V gene end was trimmed by 5 bases and the J gene end by 4 bases; junction bases not matched to a gene: 12. The CDR3 is made up of 17 amino acids. Germline CDR1 and CDR2: MDHEN and SYDVKM. The CDR3 DNA reads TGTGCCAGCAGTGAATCCACCGGGACAGGGATAAAAAACATTCAGTACTTC. Translating it yields CASSESTGTGIKNIQYF.

This clonotype was detected ten times or more. This chain joins TRBV20-1 and TRBJ2-7; the D is unclear. The CDR3 has 13 amino acids. The germline V and J ends were trimmed by 0 bases and 6 bases, with 12 bases remaining between them. Germline V lookup: CDR1 DFQATT, CDR2 SNEGSKA (reference sequence). The CDR3 region has the DNA TGCAGTGCTAGAGAAAGTGTCCGATCCGAGCAGTACTTC. This encodes CSARESVRSEQYF.

This rearrangement joins TRBV5-1 to TRBJ1-4; D remains ambiguous. The V and J ends lost 4 bases and 0 bases respectively, with 4 bases between them. Germline-derived CDR1 and CDR2 are SGHRS and YFSETQ. This CDR3 has 13 amino acids. This CDR3 is CASSPATNEKLFF. DNA of the CDR3: TGCGCCAGCAGCCCGGCAACTAATGAAAAACTGTTTTTT.

This clonotype was picked up many times. This chain joins TRBV20-1 and TRBJ2-3; 8 nucleotides agree with TRBD2. Germline CDR1 and CDR2: DFQATT and SNEGSKA (reference sequence). The CDR3 consists of 14 residues. J gave up 6 bases and V 6 bases, and 11 bases lay outside the gene matches. CDR3 residues: CSAEVAGLPDTQYF. The CDR3 nucleotides are TGCAGTGCGGAGGTAGCGGGACTTCCTGATACGCAGTATTTT.

This clonotype was detected ten times or more. The rearrangement links TRBV5-1 to TRBJ1-2, with 7 positions matching TRBD1. The germline V gene has CDR1 SGHRS and CDR2 YFSETQ. The CDR3 length is 15 residues. Trimming cost V 0 bases and J 2 bases; bases outside gene matches: 4. The DNA of the CDR3 is TGCGCCAGCAGCTTGGAAAGGGGGCCCAACTATGGCTACACCTTC. Translating it yields CASSLERGPNYGYTF.